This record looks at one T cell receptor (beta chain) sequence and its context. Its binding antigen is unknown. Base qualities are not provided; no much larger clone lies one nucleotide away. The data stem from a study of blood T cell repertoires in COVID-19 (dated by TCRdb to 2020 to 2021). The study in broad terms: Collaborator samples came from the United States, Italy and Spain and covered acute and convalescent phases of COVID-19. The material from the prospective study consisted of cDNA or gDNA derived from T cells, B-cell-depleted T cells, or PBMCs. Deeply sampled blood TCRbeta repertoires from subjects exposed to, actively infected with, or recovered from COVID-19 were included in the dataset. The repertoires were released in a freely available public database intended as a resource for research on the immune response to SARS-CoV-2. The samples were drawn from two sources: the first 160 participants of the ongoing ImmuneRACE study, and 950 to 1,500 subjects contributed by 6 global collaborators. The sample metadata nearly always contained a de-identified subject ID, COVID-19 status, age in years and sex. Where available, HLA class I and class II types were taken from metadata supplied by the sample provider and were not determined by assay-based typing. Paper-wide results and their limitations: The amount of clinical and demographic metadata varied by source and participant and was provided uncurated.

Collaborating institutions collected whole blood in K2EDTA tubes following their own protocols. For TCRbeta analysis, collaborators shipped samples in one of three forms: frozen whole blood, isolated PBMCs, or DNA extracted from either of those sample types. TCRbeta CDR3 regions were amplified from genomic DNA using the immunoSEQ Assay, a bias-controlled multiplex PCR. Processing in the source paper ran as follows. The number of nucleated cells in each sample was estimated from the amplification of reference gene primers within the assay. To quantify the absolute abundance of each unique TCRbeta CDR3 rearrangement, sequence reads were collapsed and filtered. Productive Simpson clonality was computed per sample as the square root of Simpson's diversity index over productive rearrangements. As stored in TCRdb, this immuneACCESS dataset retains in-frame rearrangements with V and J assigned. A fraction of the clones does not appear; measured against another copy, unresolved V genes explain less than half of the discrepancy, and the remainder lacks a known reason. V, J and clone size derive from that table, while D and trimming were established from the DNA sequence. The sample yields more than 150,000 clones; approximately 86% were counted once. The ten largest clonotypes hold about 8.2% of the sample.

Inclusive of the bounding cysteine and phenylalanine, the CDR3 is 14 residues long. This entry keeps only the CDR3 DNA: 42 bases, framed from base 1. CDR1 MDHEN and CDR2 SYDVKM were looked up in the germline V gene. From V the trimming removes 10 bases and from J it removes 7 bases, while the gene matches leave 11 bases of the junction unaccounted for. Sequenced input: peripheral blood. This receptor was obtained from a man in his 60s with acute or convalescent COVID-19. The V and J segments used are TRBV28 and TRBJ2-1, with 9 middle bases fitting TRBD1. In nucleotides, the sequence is TGTGCCACCGGGCGGGACAGGGTAAAAAATGAGCAGTTCTTC. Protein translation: CATGRDRVKNEQFF.